The present TCR beta chain was sequenced within a study of a mutant IDH1 vaccine in newly diagnosed glioma. The assay was immunoSEQ multiplex PCR, and TCRdb's table has in-frame clones only and misses some. The table lists around 54,000 clones, 70% to 90% of them singletons. The CDR3 totals 13 residues. Germline V gene sequence: CDR1 SNHLY, CDR2 FYNNEI. Trimming took 8 bases from V and 8 from J; bases not matched to a gene: 10. Details on this clone: The target antigen is unknown.

Described time point: week 35, safety follow-up. A 20-mer mutant IDH1 peptide at 300 ug was injected subcutaneously with topical imiquimod. The chain carries TRBV2 and TRBJ2-7, with 9 bases identical to TRBD1. The sequence was obtained from a man in his forties or fifties with glioma. The sample consisted of PBMCs, taken from a glioma patient whose treatment included an IDH1 peptide vaccine. CDR3 DNA: TGTGCCAGCCTCGGACAGGGGATCGGGAAGCAGTACTTC. Its translation is CASLGQGIGKQYF.